This entry features one TCR beta chain sequence. Antigen unknown. TCRdb analysed the 5' RACE reads with MiXCR anew, one entry per CDR3 protein. The sample holds hundreds of thousands of distinct CDR3 sequences, over 8% seen once. This sample stems from a study of T cells after yellow fever vaccination. Study-wide points: A weaker secondary response peaked on day 5, the primary on day 15. A large majority of primary-vaccination clones showed up again after the booster (about 97% CD4, around 88% CD8). Abundant clonotypes from the bulk population could have been carried over as contaminants into FACS-sorted repertoires.

The sequence came from a man aged 18 to 30 who received the YFV17D yellow fever vaccine. Sample: PBMCs, taken on the day of the first yellow fever vaccination.

In nucleotides, the CDR3 is TGTGCCAGTAGTACCCTACAGGGTCTGGCAGATACGCAGTATTTT. As protein: CASSTLQGLADTQYF. V usage is TRBV19 and J usage is TRBJ2-3, with D perhaps TRBD1 (6 bases). Germline CDR1 is LNHDA and CDR2 is SQIVND (reference sequence). The CDR3 is made up of 15 amino acids. Trimming left V 4 bases short and J 4 bases short, with 15 bases between. Using reference TRBV19 and TRBJ2-3 for the parts outside the CDR3, the full variable domain is DGGITQSPKYLFRKEGQNVTLSCEQNLNHDAMYWYRQDPGQGLRLIYYSQIVNDFQKGDIAEGYSVSREKKESFPLTVTSAQKNPTAFYLCASSTLQGLADTQYFGPGTRLTVL.